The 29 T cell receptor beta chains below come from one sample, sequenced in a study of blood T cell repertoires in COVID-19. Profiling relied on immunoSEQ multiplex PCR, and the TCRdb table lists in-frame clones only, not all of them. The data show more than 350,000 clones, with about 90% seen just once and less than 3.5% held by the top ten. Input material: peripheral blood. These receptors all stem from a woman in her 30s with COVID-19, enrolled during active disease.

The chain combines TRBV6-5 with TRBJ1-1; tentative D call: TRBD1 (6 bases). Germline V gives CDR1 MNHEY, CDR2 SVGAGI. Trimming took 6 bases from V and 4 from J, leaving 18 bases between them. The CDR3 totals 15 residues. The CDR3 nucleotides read TGTGCCAGCAGACCCAGGACAGTGGGCCCCACTGAAGCTTTCTTT. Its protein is CASRPRTVGPTEAFF.

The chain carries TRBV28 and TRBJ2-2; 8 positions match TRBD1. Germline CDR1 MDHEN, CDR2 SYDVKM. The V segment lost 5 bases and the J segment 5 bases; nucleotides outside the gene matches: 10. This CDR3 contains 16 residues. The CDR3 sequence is CASSVRQGRGTGELFF. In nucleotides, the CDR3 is TGTGCCAGCAGTGTCCGACAGGGGCGAGGAACCGGGGAGCTGTTTTTT.

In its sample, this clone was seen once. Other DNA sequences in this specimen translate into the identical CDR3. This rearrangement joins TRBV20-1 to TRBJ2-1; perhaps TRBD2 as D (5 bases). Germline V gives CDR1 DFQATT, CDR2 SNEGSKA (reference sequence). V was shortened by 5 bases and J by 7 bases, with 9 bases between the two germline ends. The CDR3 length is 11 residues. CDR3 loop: CSAARGNEQFF. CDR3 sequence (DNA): TGCAGTGCTGCCCGAGGGAATGAGCAGTTCTTC.

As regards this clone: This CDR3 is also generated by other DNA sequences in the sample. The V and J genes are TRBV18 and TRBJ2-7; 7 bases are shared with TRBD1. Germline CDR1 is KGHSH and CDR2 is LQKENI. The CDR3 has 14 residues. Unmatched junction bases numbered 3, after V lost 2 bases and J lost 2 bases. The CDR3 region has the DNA TGTGCCAGCTCACCAAGACAGGGAACCTACGAGCAGTACGTC. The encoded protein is CASSPRQGTYEQYV.

The CDR3 region is CASSEVPEGFYTGELFF. The CDR3 DNA reads TGTGCCAGCAGTGAGGTCCCCGAGGGTTTCTACACCGGGGAGCTGTTTTTT. The J gene is TRBJ2-2, the V gene TRBV2; D may be TRBD2 (5 bases). Trimming cost V 3 bases and J 3 bases, with 17 bases left between them. CDR1 is SNHLY and CDR2 is FYNNEI in the germline V gene. The CDR3 covers 17 residues.

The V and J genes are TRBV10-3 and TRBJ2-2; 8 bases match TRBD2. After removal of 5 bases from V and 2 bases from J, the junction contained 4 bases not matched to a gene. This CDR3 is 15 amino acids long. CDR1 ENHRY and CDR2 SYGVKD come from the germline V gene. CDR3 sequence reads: CAISRSGSNTGELFF. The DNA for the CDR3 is TGTGCCATCAGTAGAAGCGGGAGCAACACCGGGGAGCTGTTTTTT.

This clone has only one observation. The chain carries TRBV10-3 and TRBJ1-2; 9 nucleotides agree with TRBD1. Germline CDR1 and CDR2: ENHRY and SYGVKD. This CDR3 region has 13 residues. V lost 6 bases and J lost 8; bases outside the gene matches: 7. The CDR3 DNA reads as TGTGCCATCAGCGAACAGGGGGCGCGGGGCTACACCTTC. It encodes CAISEQGARGYTF.

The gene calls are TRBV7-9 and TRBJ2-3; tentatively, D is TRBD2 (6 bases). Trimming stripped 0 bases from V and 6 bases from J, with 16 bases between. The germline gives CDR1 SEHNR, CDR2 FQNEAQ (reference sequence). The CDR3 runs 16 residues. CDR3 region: CASSLALGREWDTQYF. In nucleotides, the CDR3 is TGTGCCAGCAGCTTAGCGTTGGGTCGGGAGTGGGATACGCAGTATTTT.

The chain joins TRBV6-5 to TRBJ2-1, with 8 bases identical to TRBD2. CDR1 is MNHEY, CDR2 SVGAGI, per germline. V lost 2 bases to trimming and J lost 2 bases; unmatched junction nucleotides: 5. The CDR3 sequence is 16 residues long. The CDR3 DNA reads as TGTGCCAGCAGTTACGGCCGGGAGGGTCCCTACAATGAGCAGTTCTTC. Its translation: CASSYGREGPYNEQFF.

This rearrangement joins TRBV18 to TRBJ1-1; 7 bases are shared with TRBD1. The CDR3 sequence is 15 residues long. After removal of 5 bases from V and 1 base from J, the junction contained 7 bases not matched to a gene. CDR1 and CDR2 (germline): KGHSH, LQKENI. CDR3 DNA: TGTGCCAGCTCATCCACGACAGGGAGGAACACTGAAGCTTTCTTT. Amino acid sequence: CASSSTTGRNTEAFF. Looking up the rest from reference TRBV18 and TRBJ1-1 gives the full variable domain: NAGVMQNPRHLVRRRGQEARLRCSPMKGHSHVYWYRQLPEEGLKFMVYLQKENIIDESGMPKERFSAEFPKEGPSILRIQQVVRGDSAAYFCASSSTTGRNTEAFFGQGTRLTVV.

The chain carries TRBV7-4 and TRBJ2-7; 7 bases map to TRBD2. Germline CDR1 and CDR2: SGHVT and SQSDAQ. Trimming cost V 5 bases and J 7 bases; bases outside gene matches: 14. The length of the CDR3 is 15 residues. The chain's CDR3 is CASSVRPFRRGEQYV. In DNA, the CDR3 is TGTGCCAGCAGCGTCCGACCCTTCCGGCGGGGGGAGCAGTACGTC.

The CDR3 protein is CASSIGTGGSEAFF. The CDR3 nucleotides are TGTGCCAGTAGTATAGGGACAGGGGGCTCTGAAGCTTTCTTT. J is TRBJ1-1 and V is TRBV19; TRBD1 agrees at 11 bases. With V trimmed by 1 base and J by 6 bases, 1 base remained unmatched. This CDR3 region has 14 residues. Germline lookup yields CDR1 LNHDA and CDR2 SQIVND (reference sequence).

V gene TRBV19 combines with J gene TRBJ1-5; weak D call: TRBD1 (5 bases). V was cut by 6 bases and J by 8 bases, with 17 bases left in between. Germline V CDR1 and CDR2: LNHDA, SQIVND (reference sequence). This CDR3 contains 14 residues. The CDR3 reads CASSPAGGGKPQHF. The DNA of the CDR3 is TGTGCCAGTAGCCCCGCGGGGGGTGGGAAGCCCCAGCATTTT.

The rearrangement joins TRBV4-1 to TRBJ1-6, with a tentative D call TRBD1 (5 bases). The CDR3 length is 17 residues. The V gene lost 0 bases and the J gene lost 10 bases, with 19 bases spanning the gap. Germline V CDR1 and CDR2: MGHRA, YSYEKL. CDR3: CASSQDQGTGSRSPLHF. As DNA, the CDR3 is TGCGCCAGCAGCCAAGATCAGGGTACGGGTAGTCGGTCACCCCTCCACTTT.

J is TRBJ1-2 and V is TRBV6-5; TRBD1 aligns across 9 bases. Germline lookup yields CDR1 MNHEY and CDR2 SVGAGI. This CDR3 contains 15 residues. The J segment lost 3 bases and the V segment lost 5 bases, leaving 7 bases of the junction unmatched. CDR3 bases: TGTGCCAGCAGTAGCGGGACAGGGAGGGACTATGGCTACACCTTC. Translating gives CASSSGTGRDYGYTF.

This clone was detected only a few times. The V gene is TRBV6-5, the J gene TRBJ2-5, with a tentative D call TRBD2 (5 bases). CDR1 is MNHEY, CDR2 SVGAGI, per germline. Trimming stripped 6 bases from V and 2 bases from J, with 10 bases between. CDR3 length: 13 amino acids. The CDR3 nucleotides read TGTGCCAGCAGCCAAGCGGAACAAGAGACCCAGTACTTC. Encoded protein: CASSQAEQETQYF.

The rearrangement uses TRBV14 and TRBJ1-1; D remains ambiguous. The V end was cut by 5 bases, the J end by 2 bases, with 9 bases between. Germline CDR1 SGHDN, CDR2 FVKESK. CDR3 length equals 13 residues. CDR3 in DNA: TGTGCCAGCAGCGGGCAAGCAAACACTGAAGCTTTCTTT. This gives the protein CASSGQANTEAFF.

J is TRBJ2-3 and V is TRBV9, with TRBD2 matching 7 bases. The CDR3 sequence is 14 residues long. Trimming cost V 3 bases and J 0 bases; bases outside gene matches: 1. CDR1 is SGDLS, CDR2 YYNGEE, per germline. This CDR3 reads CASSASGSTDTQYF. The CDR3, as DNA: TGTGCCAGCAGCGCTAGCGGTAGCACAGATACGCAGTATTTT.

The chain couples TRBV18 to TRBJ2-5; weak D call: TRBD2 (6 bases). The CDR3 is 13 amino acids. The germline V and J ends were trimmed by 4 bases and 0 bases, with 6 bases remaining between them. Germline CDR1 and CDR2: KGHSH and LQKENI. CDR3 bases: TGTGCCAGCTCACGGGGGGACCAAGAGACCCAGTACTTC. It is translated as CASSRGDQETQYF.

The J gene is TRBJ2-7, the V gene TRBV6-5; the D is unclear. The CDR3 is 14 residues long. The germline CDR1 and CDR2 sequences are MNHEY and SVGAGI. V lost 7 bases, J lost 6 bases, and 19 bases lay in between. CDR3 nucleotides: TGTGCCAGCACTCCGAGGCATCCCCCGGGCGAGCAGTACTTC. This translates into CASTPRHPPGEQYF.

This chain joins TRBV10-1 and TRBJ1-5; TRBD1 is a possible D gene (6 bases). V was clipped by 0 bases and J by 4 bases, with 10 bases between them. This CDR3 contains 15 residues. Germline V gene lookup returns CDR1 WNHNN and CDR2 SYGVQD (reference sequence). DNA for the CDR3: TGCGCCAGCAGTGAGTCTGGGGGGGCGAATCAGCCCCAGCATTTT. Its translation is CASSESGGANQPQHF.

CDR3 region: CASSSSPSRQAYTGELFF. In DNA, the CDR3 is TGTGCCAGCAGCTCTAGTCCTTCCCGACAGGCGTACACCGGGGAGCTGTTTTTT. The chain has TRBV9 and TRBJ2-2, with D perhaps TRBD1 (6 bases). The CDR3 is 18 residues long. V lost 4 bases to trimming and J lost 3 bases, with 22 bases between them. Germline V gene lookup returns CDR1 SGDLS and CDR2 YYNGEE.

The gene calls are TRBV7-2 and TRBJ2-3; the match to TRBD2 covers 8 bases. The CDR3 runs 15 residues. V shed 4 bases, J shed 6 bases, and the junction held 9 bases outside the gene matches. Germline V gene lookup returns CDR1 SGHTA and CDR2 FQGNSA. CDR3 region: CASSSNREGWDTQYF. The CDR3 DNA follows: TGTGCCAGCAGCTCGAATCGGGAGGGCTGGGATACGCAGTATTTT.

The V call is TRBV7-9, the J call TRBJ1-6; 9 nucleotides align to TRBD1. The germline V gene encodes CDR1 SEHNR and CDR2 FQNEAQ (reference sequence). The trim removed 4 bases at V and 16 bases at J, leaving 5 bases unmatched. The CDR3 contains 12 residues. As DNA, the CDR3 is TGTGCCAGCAGCTCGACCGGGACAGGGCTCCACTTT. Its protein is CASSSTGTGLHF.

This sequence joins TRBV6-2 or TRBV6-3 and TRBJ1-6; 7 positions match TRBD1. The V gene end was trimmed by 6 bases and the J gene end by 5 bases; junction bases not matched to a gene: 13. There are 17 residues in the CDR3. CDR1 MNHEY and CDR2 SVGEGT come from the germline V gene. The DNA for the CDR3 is TGTGCCAGCAGCCGATCCAAAAGGACAGGAAATAATTCACCCCTCCACTTT. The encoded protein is CASSRSKRTGNNSPLHF.

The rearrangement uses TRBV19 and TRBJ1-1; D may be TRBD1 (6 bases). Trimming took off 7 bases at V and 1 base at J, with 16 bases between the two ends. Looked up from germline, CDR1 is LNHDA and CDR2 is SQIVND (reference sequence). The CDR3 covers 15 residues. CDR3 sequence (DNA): TGTGCCAGTATGTGGGGGCCGGGCGGGAACACTGAAGCTTTCTTT. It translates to CASMWGPGGNTEAFF.

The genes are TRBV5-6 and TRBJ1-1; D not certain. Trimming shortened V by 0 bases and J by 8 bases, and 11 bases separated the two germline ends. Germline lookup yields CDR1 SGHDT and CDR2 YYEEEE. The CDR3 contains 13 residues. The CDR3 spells CASSLAVTAEAFF. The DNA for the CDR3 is TGTGCCAGCAGCTTGGCCGTGACTGCGGAAGCTTTCTTT.

Here the CDR3 reads CASSGGDNSPLHF. In DNA, the CDR3 is TGTGCCAGCAGCGGGGGAGATAATTCACCCCTCCACTTT. The chain has TRBV9 and TRBJ1-6; no definite D call. In germline, CDR1 is SGDLS, CDR2 YYNGEE. This CDR3 spans 13 amino acids. Trimming removed 3 bases at V and 5 bases at J, with 6 bases between. Together with reference TRBV9 and TRBJ1-6, the CDR3 gives the full variable domain: DSGVTQTPKHLITATGQRVTLRCSPRSGDLSVYWYQQSLDQGLQFLIQYYNGEERAKGNILERFSAQQFPDLHSELNLSSLELGDSALYFCASSGGDNSPLHFGNGTRLTVT.

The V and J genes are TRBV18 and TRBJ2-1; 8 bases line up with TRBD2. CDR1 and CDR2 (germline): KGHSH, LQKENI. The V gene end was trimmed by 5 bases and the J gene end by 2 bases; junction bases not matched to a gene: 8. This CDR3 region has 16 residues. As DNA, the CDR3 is TGTGCCAGCTCATCGGGACTAGTTCCCCCCTACAATGAGCAGTTCTTC. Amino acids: CASSSGLVPPYNEQFF.